This TCR beta chain was found in a study of T cell responses to AZD1222 COVID-19 vaccine. The CDR3 sequence is 15 residues long. The germline V gene has CDR1 WNHNN and CDR2 SYGVQD (reference sequence). Trimming took 0 bases from V and 4 from J, leaving 11 bases between them. This clone was seen once. The antigen is not known. Study-wide findings and caveats: Possibly, clonal diversity was underestimated; donors were largely white British and included more females.

Sequencing used immunoSEQ multiplex PCR; TCRdb keeps in-frame clones, though not all of them. The sample has about 140,000 clones, roughly 90% seen once; the top ten hold over 1.5%. This receptor was identified in an adult in good health. Here the sequenced sample was peripheral blood, taken on day 0 of AZD1222 vaccination. This chain joins TRBV10-1 and TRBJ2-3; D is unresolved. CDR3 nucleotide sequence: TGCGCCAGCAGTGAGTCGGCGATCCGGGCAGATACGCAGTATTTT. It specifies CASSESAIRADTQYF.